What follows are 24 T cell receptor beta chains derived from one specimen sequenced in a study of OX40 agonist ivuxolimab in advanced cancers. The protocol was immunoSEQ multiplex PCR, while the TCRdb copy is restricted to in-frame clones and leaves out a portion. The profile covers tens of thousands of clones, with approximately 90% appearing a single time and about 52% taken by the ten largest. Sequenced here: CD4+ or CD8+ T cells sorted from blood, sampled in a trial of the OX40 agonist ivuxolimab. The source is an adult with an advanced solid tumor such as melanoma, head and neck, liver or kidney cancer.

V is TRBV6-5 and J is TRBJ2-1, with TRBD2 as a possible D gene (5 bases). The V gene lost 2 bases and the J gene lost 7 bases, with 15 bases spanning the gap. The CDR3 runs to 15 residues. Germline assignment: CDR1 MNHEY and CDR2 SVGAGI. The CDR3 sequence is CASSYTDGVGNEQFF. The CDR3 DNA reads TGTGCCAGCAGTTACACCGACGGGGTAGGAAATGAGCAGTTCTTC.

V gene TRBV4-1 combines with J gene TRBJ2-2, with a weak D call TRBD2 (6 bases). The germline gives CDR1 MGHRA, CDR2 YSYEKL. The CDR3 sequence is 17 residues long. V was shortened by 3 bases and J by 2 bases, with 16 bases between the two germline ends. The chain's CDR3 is CASSHPPSAINTGELFF. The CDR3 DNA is TGCGCCAGCAGCCATCCCCCTAGCGCTATAAACACCGGGGAGCTGTTTTTT.

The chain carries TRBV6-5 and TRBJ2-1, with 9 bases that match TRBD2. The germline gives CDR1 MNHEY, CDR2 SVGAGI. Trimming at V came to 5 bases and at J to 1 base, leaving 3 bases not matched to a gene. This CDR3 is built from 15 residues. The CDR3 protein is CASSKLAGSYNEQFF. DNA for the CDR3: TGTGCCAGCAGTAAACTAGCGGGTTCCTACAATGAGCAGTTCTTC.

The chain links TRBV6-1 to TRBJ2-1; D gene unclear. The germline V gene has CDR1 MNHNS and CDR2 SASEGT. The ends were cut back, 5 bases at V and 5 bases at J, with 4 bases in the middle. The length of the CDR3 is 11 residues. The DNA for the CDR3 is TGTGCCAGCAGTCTTAACAATGAGCAGTTCTTC. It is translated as CASSLNNEQFF.

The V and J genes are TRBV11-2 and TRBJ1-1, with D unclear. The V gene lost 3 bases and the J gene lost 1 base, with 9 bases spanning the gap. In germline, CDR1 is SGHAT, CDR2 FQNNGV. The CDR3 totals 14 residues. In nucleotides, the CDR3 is TGTGCCAGCAGCTTTAGCAGCCCGAACACTGAAGCTTTCTTT. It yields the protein CASSFSSPNTEAFF.

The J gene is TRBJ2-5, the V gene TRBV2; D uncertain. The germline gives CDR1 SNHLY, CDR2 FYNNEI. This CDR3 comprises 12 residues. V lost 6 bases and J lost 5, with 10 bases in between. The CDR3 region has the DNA TGTGCCAGCAGCACGGTGAGGGAGACCCAGTACTTC. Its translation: CASSTVRETQYF.

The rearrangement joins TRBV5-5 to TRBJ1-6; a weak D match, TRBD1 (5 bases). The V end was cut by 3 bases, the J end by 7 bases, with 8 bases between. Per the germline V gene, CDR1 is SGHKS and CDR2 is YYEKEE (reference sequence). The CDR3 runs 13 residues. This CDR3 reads CASSSGVNSPLHF. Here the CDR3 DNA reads TGTGCCAGCAGCTCGGGGGTGAATTCACCCCTCCACTTT.

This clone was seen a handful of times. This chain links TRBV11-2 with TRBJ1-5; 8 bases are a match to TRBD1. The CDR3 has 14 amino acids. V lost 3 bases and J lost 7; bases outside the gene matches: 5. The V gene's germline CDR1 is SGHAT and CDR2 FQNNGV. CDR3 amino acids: CASSFWTGRQPQHF. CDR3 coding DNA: TGTGCCAGCAGCTTTTGGACAGGGCGGCAGCCCCAGCATTTT.

CDR3 loop: CASRSFGGAAEQYF. CDR3 sequence (DNA): TGTGCAAGTAGATCCTTCGGGGGGGCAGCCGAGCAGTACTTC. The chain uses TRBV27 and TRBJ2-5, with 8 bases fitting TRBD2. The DNA end favors TRBJ2-7, so the J call may be wrong. Germline CDR1 reads MNHEY; CDR2 reads SMNVEV (reference sequence). The CDR3 length is 14 residues.

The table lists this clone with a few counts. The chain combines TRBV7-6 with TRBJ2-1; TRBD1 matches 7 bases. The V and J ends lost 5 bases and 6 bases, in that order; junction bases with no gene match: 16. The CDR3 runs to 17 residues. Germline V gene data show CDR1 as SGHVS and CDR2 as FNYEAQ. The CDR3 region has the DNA TGTGCCAGCAGCCCATTGGGGGCGAGGGGGCGACGCAATGAGCAGTTCTTC. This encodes CASSPLGARGRRNEQFF.

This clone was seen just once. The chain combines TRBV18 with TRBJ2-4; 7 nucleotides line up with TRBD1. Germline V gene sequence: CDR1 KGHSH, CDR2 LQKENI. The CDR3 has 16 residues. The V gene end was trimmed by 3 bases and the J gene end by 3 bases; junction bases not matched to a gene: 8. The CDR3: CASSPGTGVSKNIQYF. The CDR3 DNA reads TGTGCCAGCTCACCTGGTACAGGGGTGAGCAAAAACATTCAGTACTTC.

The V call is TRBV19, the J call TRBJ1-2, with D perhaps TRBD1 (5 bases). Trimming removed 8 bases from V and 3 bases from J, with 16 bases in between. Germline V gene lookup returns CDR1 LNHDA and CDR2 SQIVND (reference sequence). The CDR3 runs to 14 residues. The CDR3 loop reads CASRKAGTDYGYTF. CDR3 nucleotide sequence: TGTGCCAGTCGGAAGGCCGGGACTGACTATGGCTACACCTTC.

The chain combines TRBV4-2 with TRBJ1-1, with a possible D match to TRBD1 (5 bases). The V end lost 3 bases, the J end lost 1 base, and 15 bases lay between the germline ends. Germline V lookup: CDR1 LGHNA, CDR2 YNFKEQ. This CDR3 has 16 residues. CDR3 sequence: CASSHKRRGGNTEAFF. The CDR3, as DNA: TGTGCCAGCAGCCACAAGAGGAGGGGTGGGAACACTGAAGCTTTCTTT.

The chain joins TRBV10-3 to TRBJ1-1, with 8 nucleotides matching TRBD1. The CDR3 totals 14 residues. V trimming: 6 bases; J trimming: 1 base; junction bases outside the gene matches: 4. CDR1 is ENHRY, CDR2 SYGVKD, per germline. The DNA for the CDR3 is TGTGCCATCAGGCCGGGACAGGAGAACACTGAAGCTTTCTTT. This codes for CAIRPGQENTEAFF.

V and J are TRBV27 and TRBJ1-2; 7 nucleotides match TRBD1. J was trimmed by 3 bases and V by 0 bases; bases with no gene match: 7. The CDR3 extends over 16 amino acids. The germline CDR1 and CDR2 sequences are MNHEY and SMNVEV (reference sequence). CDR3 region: CASSLSMRDSYYGYTF. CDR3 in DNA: TGTGCCAGCAGTTTATCGATGAGGGACAGCTACTATGGCTACACCTTC.

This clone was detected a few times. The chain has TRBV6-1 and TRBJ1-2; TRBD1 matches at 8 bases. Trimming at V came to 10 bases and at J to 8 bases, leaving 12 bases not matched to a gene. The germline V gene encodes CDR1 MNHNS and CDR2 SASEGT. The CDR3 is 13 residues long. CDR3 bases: TGTGCCACACTAGCGGACAGGGTCCACGGCTACACCTTC. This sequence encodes CATLADRVHGYTF.

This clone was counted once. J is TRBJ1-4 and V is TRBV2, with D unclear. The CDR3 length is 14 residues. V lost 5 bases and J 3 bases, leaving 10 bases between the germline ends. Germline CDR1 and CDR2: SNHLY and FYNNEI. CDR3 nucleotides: TGTGCCAGCAGTATTTCTTGGGCTAATGAAAAACTGTTTTTT. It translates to CASSISWANEKLFF.

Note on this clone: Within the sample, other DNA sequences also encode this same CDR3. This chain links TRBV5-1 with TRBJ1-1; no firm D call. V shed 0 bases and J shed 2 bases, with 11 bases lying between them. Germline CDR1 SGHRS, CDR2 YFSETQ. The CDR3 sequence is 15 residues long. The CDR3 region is CASSLGLSGNTEAFF. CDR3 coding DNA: TGCGCCAGCAGCTTGGGGTTAAGTGGAAACACTGAAGCTTTCTTT.

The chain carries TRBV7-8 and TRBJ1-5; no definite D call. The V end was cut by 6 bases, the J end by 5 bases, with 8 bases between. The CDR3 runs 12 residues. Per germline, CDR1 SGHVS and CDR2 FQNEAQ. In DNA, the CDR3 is TGTGCCAGCAGTTGGCGTGATCAGCCCCAGCATTTT. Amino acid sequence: CASSWRDQPQHF.

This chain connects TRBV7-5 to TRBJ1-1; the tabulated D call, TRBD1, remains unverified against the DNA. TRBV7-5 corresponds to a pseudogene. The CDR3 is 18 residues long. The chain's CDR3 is CVRSLGFFAGAQVTEAFF. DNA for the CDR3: TGTGTCAGAAGCTTAGGGTTTTTTGCAGGGGCGCAGGTCACTGAAGCTTTCTTT.

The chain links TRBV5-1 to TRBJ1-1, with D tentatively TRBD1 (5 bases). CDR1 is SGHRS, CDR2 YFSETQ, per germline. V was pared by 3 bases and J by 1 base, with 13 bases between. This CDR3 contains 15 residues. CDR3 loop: CASSWPGRSNTEAFF. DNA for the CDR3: TGCGCCAGCAGCTGGCCGGGACGGTCGAACACTGAAGCTTTCTTT.

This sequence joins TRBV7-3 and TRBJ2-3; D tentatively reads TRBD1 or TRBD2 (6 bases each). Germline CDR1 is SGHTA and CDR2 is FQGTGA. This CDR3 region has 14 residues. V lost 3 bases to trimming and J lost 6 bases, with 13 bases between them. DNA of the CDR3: TGTGCCAGCAGCTTGGGCGGGACAACCGATACGCAGTATTTT. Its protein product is CASSLGGTTDTQYF.

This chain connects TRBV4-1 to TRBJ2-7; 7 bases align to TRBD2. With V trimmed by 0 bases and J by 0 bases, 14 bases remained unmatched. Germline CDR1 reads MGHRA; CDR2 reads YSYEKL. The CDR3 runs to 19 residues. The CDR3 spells CASSQERVSGLADSYEQYF. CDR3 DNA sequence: TGCGCCAGCAGCCAAGAACGGGTAAGCGGGCTAGCGGACTCCTACGAGCAGTACTTC.

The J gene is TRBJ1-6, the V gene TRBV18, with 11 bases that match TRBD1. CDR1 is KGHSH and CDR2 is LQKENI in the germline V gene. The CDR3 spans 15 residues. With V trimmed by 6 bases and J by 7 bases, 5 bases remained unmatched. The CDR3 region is CASSRTGGRNSPLHF. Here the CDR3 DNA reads TGTGCCAGCTCTCGGACAGGGGGCCGAAATTCACCCCTCCACTTT.